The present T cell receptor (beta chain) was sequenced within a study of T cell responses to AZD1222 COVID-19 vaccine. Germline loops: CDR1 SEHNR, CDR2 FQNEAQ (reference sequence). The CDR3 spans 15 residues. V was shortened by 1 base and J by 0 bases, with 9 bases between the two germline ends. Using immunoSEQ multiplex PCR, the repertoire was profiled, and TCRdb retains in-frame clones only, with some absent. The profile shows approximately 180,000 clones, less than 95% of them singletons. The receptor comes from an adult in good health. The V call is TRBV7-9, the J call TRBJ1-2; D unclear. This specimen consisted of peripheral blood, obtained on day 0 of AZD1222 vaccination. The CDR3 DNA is TGTGCCAGCAGCTTAGGGCAGGAGGCTAACTATGGCTACACCTTC. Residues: CASSLGQEANYGYTF.